The clone carrying this TCR beta chain was detected a few times. This sample is drawn from a study of T cells in Graves' hyperthyroidism and ophthalmopathy. Study details: Peripheral blood sampling occurred at initial diagnosis, before any treatment.

RNA transcripts provided the source from which TCR beta CDR3 regions were amplified. First-round RT-PCR with HTBI primers amplified the TCR CDR3 region. One entry per CDR3 protein results from TCRdb running MiXCR on the multiplex PCR reads. In the table there are a few hundred thousand distinct CDR3 sequences, roughly 16% of which are singletons. The CDR3 extends over 15 amino acids. Trimming removed 5 bases from V and 2 bases from J, with 15 bases in between. The sample consisted of blood. The sequence was collected from a woman between 35 and 50 years old with Graves' ophthalmopathy. The J gene is TRBJ1-1, the V gene TRBV12-3 or TRBV12-4, with D possibly TRBD1 on 6 matching bases. The CDR3 bases are TGTGCCAGCAGTCAATCTAACAGGGTCAACACTGAAGCTTTCTTT. Protein: CASSQSNRVNTEAFF.